Listed below are T cell receptor beta chains from one sample, sequenced in a study of graft-versus-host responses after intestinal transplantation. Their specific antigens are unknown. Only in-frame clones appear in the TCRdb table, and some are missing; sequencing was by immunoSEQ multiplex PCR. The repertoire consists of around 67,000 clones, with 84% occurring once and the leading ten covering 0.39%. Specimen: unstimulated CD4+ T cells sorted from spleen or lymph node cells, collected before transplant. The receptors stem from a human donor who was the organ donor for an intestinal transplant. Each CDR3 is given with its conserved first and last residue. The D gene is left open where the match is weak. Expanded clones are given a class, and other clones once, few, many or no size at all.

j_gene,abundance,d_gene,v_gene,CDR3nt,CDR3aa
TRBJ2-5,few,-,TRBV7-2,TGTGCCAGCAGCTTAGCCCGGGACTTAGAGACCCAGTACTTC,CASSLARDLETQYF
TRBJ2-1,-,TRBD1,TRBV18,TGTGCCAGCTCAAAACAGGGGGCCTCCTACAATGAGCAGTTCTTC,CASSKQGASYNEQFF
TRBJ2-1,-,-,TRBV15,TGTGCCACCAGCAGAGAACAGGCCAATGAGCAGTTCTTC,CATSREQANEQFF
TRBJ1-2,-,-,TRBV4-2,TGTGCCAGCAGCCCCCGGGAGGGCGGGGGCTACACCTTC,CASSPREGGGYTF
TRBJ1-6,few,-,TRBV5-5,TGTGCCAGCAGCTTGGAAGGTTCGGGTAATTCACCCCTCCACTTT,CASSLEGSGNSPLHF
TRBJ2-6,-,-,TRBV28,TGTGCCAGCACCGATACAGGGTCTGGGGCCAACGTCCTGACTTTC,CASTDTGSGANVLTF
TRBJ2-2,-,TRBD1,TRBV28,TGTGCCAGCAGGCTCAGGGGGCCGGGCACCGGGGAGCTGTTTTTT,CASRLRGPGTGELFF
TRBJ2-5,-,-,TRBV19,TGTGCCAGTAGTATAGGCCCCGGCGGAGAGACCCAGTACTTC,CASSIGPGGETQYF
TRBJ2-2,-,-,TRBV11-2,TGTGCCAGCAGCTTAGCCTACACCGGGGAGCTGTTTTTT,CASSLAYTGELFF
TRBJ1-6,-,-,TRBV2,TGTGCCAGCAGTGAGAGTCAAACCACTAATTCACCCCTCCACTTT,CASSESQTTNSPLHF
TRBJ1-2,-,TRBD1,TRBV18,TGTGCCAGCTCACCCGGACAGGGAATATCCTATGGCTACACCTTC,CASSPGQGISYGYTF
TRBJ2-5,-,-,TRBV6-1,TGTGCCATCCGGGACTCCGGGGAGACCCAGTACTTC,CAIRDSGETQYF
TRBJ1-5,-,TRBD1,TRBV6-1,TGTGCCAGCAGAGAGACAGGGGCTCCCAATCAGCCCCAGCATTTT,CASRETGAPNQPQHF
TRBJ1-6,-,-,TRBV27,TGTGCCAGCAGTTTCTCGAGTTCCGTTCTCCACTTT,CASSFSSSVLHF
TRBJ1-1,-,-,TRBV7-9,TGTGCCAGCAGCTCGCGACAGGTGAACACTGAAGCTTTCTTT,CASSSRQVNTEAFF
TRBJ2-5,-,TRBD1,TRBV5-6,TGTGCCAGCAGCTTTGTGGCGACAGGGGGGGAGACCCAGTACTTC,CASSFVATGGETQYF
TRBJ1-1,-,TRBD1,TRBV6-5,TGTGCCAGCAGTTACACGACAGGGTATACTGAAGCTTTCTTT,CASSYTTGYTEAFF
TRBJ1-4,-,-,TRBV4-2,TGTGCCAGCAGCCAGCCAACAGGGCCATCTAATGAAAAACTGTTTTTT,CASSQPTGPSNEKLFF
TRBJ1-2,-,TRBD1,TRBV19,TGTGCCAGTAGTATAGCCCCCGGACAGGGGAACTATGGCTACACCTTC,CASSIAPGQGNYGYTF
TRBJ1-6,-,TRBD1,TRBV19,TGTGCCAGTAGTTCCGGGACAGGGAATTCACCCCTCCACTTT,CASSSGTGNSPLHF
TRBJ1-3,few,-,TRBV18,TGTGCCAGCTCACCCACTAGGACAGCATCTGGAAACACCATATATTTT,CASSPTRTASGNTIYF
TRBJ1-2,-,-,TRBV30,TGTGCCTGGAGTGTACCCTGGGACCGACCCTCCAGGGGCTATGGCTACACCTTC,CAWSVPWDRPSRGYGYTF
TRBJ1-3,-,TRBD1,TRBV5-6,TGTGCCAGCAGCTGGACAGGGGGAAACACCATATATTTT,CASSWTGGNTIYF
TRBJ1-2,-,TRBD1,TRBV5-1,TGCGCCAGCAGCTTGGAGGCAGGGGGCAACTATGGCTACACCTTC,CASSLEAGGNYGYTF
TRBJ2-2,-,-,TRBV28,TGTGCCAGCAGTTTATTGGGGCAGGGAGGCACCGGGGAGCTGTTTTTT,CASSLLGQGGTGELFF
TRBJ1-5,-,-,TRBV10-3,TGTGCCACCCGGTCGGAGGGCAATCAGCCCCAGCATTTT,CATRSEGNQPQHF
TRBJ1-2,-,TRBD1,TRBV28,TGTGCCAGCAGTTTCTTACAGACAGGGGGGGGCTACACCTTC,CASSFLQTGGGYTF
TRBJ1-4,-,-,TRBV14,TGTGCCAGCAGCCAGAGCAGGAATGAAAAACTGTTTTTT,CASSQSRNEKLFF
TRBJ1-2,once,TRBD1,TRBV19,TGTGCCAGTCGATGGGGAGGACAGGGGGAAGTTGGCTACACCTTC,CASRWGGQGEVGYTF
TRBJ1-1,-,-,TRBV5-1,TGCGCCAGCAGCTTTGGGGGGGATCTGAGGGCTGAAGCTTTCTTT,CASSFGGDLRAEAFF
TRBJ1-6,-,-,TRBV28,TGTGCCAGCAATGTAGAGGCTTATAATTCACCCCTCCACTTT,CASNVEAYNSPLHF
TRBJ1-5,-,-,TRBV28,TGTGCCAGCAGTTTACTGGCGGATAATCAGCCCCAGCATTTT,CASSLLADNQPQHF
TRBJ2-1,-,TRBD2,TRBV27,TGTGCCAGCAGACAAAGGGGAGGGAGGAACGATGAGCAGTTCTTC,CASRQRGGRNDEQFF
TRBJ1-5,few,-,TRBV7-9,TGTGCCAGCAGCTTAGAGGACAGCCGGTGGCCCCAGCATTTT,CASSLEDSRWPQHF
TRBJ2-1,once,TRBD2,TRBV6-1,TGTGCCAGCAGCCGGACTAGCGGGGCTGGCGAGCAGTTCTTC,CASSRTSGAGEQFF
TRBJ1-2,-,-,TRBV5-1,TGCGCCAGCAGCTTGGGATTCTTTAAGGGAGGATCTTCGAGCTACACCTTC,CASSLGFFKGGSSSYTF
TRBJ1-3,-,-,TRBV28,TGTGCCAGCAGTTTATTCCCAGGTACTGGAAACACCATATATTTT,CASSLFPGTGNTIYF
TRBJ1-1,-,-,TRBV27,TGTGCCAGCAGTCCCCTTCGCGGGGTGAACACTGAAGCTTTCTTT,CASSPLRGVNTEAFF
TRBJ1-2,-,-,TRBV4-3,TGCGCCAGCAGCCAAGGTATCGGGACATCATCCTATGGCTACACCTTC,CASSQGIGTSSYGYTF
TRBJ1-6,-,TRBD1,TRBV7-3,TGTGCCAGCAGCTTTAGGGGACAGGGGACTTCACCCCTCCACTTT,CASSFRGQGTSPLHF
TRBJ1-6,-,-,TRBV18,TGTGCCAGCTCCCCGGCAGGTCAAGGATCACCCCTCCACTTT,CASSPAGQGSPLHF
TRBJ2-3,once,-,TRBV6-5,TGTGCCAGCAGTTACCTACTGGGGCGACGCACAGATACGCAGTATTTT,CASSYLLGRRTDTQYF
TRBJ2-3,few,-,TRBV5-1,TGCGCCAGCAGCTTGGTCGGCGGATCTAGCACAGATACGCAGTATTTT,CASSLVGGSSTDTQYF
TRBJ1-1,-,-,TRBV5-1,TGCGCCAGCAGAACTATAAAATGGGAGGGTTGGGACACTGAAGCTTTCTTT,CASRTIKWEGWDTEAFF
TRBJ1-1,-,-,TRBV29-1,TGCAGCGCATCAAACACTGAAGCTTTCTTT,CSASNTEAFF